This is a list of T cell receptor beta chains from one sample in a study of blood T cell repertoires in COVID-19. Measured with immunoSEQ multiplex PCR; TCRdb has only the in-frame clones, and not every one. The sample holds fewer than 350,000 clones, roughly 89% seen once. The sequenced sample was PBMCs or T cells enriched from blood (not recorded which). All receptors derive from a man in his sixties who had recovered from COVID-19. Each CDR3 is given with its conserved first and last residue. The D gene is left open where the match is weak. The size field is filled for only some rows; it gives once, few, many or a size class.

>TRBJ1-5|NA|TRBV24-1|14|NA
CATSDSRNNQPQHF
TGTGCCACCAGTGATTCGCGCAACAATCAGCCCCAGCATTTT
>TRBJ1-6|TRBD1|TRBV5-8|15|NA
CASSRPGQGYSPLHF
TGTGCCAGCAGCCGACCGGGACAGGGTTATTCACCCCTCCACTTT
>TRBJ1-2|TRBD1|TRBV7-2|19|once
CASSLRTGTGDRANYGYTF
TGTGCCAGCAGCCTACGAACGGGGACAGGGGATCGAGCTAACTATGGCTACACCTTC
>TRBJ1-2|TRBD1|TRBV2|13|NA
CASSGTGDHGYTF
TGTGCCAGCAGCGGGACAGGGGATCATGGCTACACCTTC
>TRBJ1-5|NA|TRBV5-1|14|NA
CASSLGGSLGPQHF
TGCGCCAGCAGCTTGGGAGGGTCTCTAGGGCCCCAGCATTTT
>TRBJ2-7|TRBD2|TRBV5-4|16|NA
CASSLGGSGRLDEQYF
TGTGCCAGCAGCTTGGGGGGGAGCGGGAGGTTGGACGAGCAGTACTTC
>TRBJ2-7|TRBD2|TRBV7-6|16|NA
CASSLEGLAGTYEQYF
TGTGCCAGCAGCTTAGAGGGACTAGCGGGAACCTACGAGCAGTACTTC
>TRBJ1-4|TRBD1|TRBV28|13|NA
CASGQAPNEKLFF
TGTGCCAGCGGACAGGCCCCAAATGAAAAACTGTTTTTT
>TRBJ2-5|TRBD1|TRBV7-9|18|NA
CASSRPGQGALGQETQYF
TGTGCCAGCAGCCGACCGGGACAGGGGGCCCTTGGCCAAGAGACCCAGTACTTC
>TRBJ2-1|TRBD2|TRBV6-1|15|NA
CASSDSGRFYNEQFF
TGTGCCAGCAGTGACAGCGGGAGGTTTTACAATGAGCAGTTCTTC
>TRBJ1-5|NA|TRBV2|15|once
CASSELGNSNQPQHF
TGTGCCAGCAGTGAGTTGGGCAATAGCAATCAGCCCCAGCATTTT
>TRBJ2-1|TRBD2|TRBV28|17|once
CASSLSSSGRARNEQFF
TGTGCCAGCAGTTTATCCTCTAGCGGGAGGGCCCGGAATGAGCAGTTCTTC
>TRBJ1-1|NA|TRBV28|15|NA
CAAIKAGFMNTEAFF
TGTGCCGCAATTAAGGCGGGGTTCATGAACACTGAAGCTTTCTTT
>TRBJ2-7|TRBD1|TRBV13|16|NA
CASSLGGTGLSYEQYF
TGTGCCAGCAGCTTAGGCGGGACAGGGTTATCCTACGAGCAGTACTTC
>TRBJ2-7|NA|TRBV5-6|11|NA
CASSLGHEQYF
TGTGCCAGCAGTCTGGGGCACGAGCAGTACTTC
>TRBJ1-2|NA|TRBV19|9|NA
CASSIFDTF
TGTGCCAGTAGTATTTTCGACACCTTC
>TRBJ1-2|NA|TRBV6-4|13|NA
CASSDTGRESYTF
TGTGCCAGCAGTGACACCGGGAGAGAGAGCTACACCTTC
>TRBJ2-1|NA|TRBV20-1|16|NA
CSASTGPLKVGWVQFF
TGCAGTGCTAGTACAGGTCCCCTAAAAGTCGGCTGGGTGCAGTTCTTC
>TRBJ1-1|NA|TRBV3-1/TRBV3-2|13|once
CASSFGLDTEAFF
TGTGCCAGCAGTTTTGGACTGGACACTGAAGCTTTCTTT
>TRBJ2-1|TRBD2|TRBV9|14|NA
CASTSGSWGNEQFF
TGTGCCAGCACTAGCGGGAGCTGGGGGAATGAGCAGTTCTTC
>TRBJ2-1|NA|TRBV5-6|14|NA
CASSFVTGINEQFF
TGTGCCAGCAGCTTCGTGACTGGCATCAATGAGCAGTTCTTC
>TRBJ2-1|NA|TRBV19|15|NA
CASRPGSLIYNEQFF
TGTGCCAGTAGACCCGGTAGCCTCATCTACAATGAGCAGTTCTTC